This T cell receptor (beta chain) was found in a study of shared clonotypes between healthy human individuals (dated by TCRdb to 2020 to 2022). Context from the whole study: The cohort comprised two women and a few men aged 18 to 49 years. The study deeply sequenced blood TCR repertoires of five healthy adults to estimate repertoire size and the extent of clonotype sharing between individuals. Different laboratories and diverse techniques were used to prepare libraries and sequence TCR repertoires, to increase sequencing depth and limit assay-specific biases. Leukapheresis yielded between about 0.85 and 10 billion PBMCs per donor. The paper as a whole reports these results and caveats: Based on pairwise subsampling, the degree of clonotype sharing among donors was expected to be affected by sequencing depth. Because the study included a small number of donors, the genetic and exposure-history diversity represented was limited. Sampling was restricted to blood, and TCR repertoires in tissues likely differ from the TCR repertoires found in blood.

The junction carries 7 bases between V and J, which are trimmed by 0 bases and 4 bases respectively. Sequences GTSNPN (CDR1) and SVGIG (CDR2) are obtained from the germline V gene (reference sequence). From the cysteine through the phenylalanine, the CDR3 covers 13 amino acids. The sequence is cut down to CDR3 DNA, 39 bases in frame from base 1. The donors were healthy, HIV-negative adults with no recently reported acute infections or vaccinations. Every donor was a Caucasian adult residing in Nashville, Tennessee, USA. For unsorted samples, some 87 million PBMCs were counted, and genomic DNA was extracted using the QIAamp DNA Blood Mini kit. After blood collection by leukapheresis, PBMCs were isolated using Ficoll-Histopaque density gradient centrifugation and then cryopreserved in the vapor phase of liquid nitrogen. Using the deep immunoSEQ assay, multiplex PCR amplified TCR CDR3 regions from genomic DNA. Extracted genomic DNA from each cell subset was distributed evenly across all wells of several immunoSEQ 96-well plates, and each plate was treated as a replicate. Each replicate PCR for unsorted PBMC received approximately 0.3 ug genomic DNA, equal to tens of thousands of T cell genomes. Ten immunoSEQ deep assay plates were used to sequence the unsorted PBMC genomic DNA. Purified libraries were measured with a Qubit 3.0 fluorometer, size-checked on a Bioanalyzer 2100, and measured again with the KAPA Library Quantification kit. Each immunoSEQ 96-well plate was sequenced on its own single-read 150-cycle Illumina NextSeq 550 flow cell. The paper's data handling went like this. Because the immunoSEQ output held only junctional sequences and lacked quality scores, the filtering could not match the filtering applied to full-length reads. Sequences were annotated with PyIR, a Python wrapper for IgBLAST v1.9, and V/J genes and CDR3 were assigned using IMGT germline references. Reads were removed for weak V/J assignments (E-value above 1e-6), missing CDR3, stop codons, out-of-frame junctions, or ambiguous translated residues. A V3J clonotype was defined by an identical inferred V gene, J gene, and CDR3 amino acid sequence. To compute the percentage overlap between repertoires, the number of shared unique clonotypes was divided by the size of the smaller repertoire. RTK rarefaction, the Chao1 estimator, and Recon v2.1 estimates of unobserved clonotypes were used to assess repertoire richness. TCRdb re-hosts the immuneACCESS table, in-frame sequences only. Its copies lack some clones; in the studies checked, an unresolved V gene accounts for under half of them, and the cause for the rest is not known. The V and J calls and clone size are taken from that table; D and trimming were inferred from the DNA. This sample comprises about 460,000 clones, about 74% of them detected only once. The ten largest clones represent more than 10% of the sample.

In the case of this clone: There is no known antigen for this receptor. No base qualities exist here, and no much larger clone lies one base off it. In the same sample, other DNA sequences code for this CDR3.

The rearrangement combines TRBV30 with TRBJ1-5; a tentative D match to TRBD1 spans 5 bases. The specimen was PBMCs. This TCR came from a woman aged 40-49 years in good health. Some clones in this sample may be carry-over from other donors' samples. The CDR3 is CAWSVGGNQPQHF. At the DNA level, the sequence is TGTGCCTGGAGTGTTGGGGGGAATCAGCCCCAGCATTTT.